Listed below are T cell receptor beta chains from one sample, sequenced in a study of T cell changes during pregnancy in multiple sclerosis. The assay was immunoSEQ multiplex PCR, and TCRdb's table has in-frame clones only and misses some. The table includes tens of thousands of clones, 85% to 95% detected once. Sequenced material: CD8+ T cells from peripheral blood mononuclear cells, taken in the first trimester of pregnancy. Receptors originate from a female donor with multiple sclerosis, enrolled in a pregnancy study. CDR3s include the opening cysteine and the closing phenylalanine or tryptophan. The D gene is left open where the match is weak. Clone sizes are given selectively: once, few, many, or a class where the clone is expanded.

>NA|13|TRBJ2-3|TRBV7-3|NA
TGTGCCAGCAGCTTACAACCGGCAGATACGCAGTATTTT
CASSLQPADTQYF
>TRBD1|16|TRBJ2-7|TRBV2|NA
TGTGCCAGCAGTGAACGGGACAGGGTCCTCAATAACGAGCAGTACTTC
CASSERDRVLNNEQYF
>NA|16|TRBJ2-1|TRBV19|NA
TGTGCCAGTAGTATGGGGTGGAGGGGGCGAGGGAATGAGCAGTTCTTC
CASSMGWRGRGNEQFF
>NA|13|TRBJ2-7|TRBV4-1|NA
TGCGCCAGCAGCAACCCAGAGGCCTACGAGCAGTACTTC
CASSNPEAYEQYF
>TRBD1|15|TRBJ2-7|TRBV7-6|NA
TGTGCCAGCAGCCCCCTCCGGGACAGGGCTTACGAGCAGTACTTC
CASSPLRDRAYEQYF
>TRBD1|16|TRBJ1-2|TRBV7-8|NA
TGTGCCAGCAGCTTAAAATCCCGGGACAGGGAGAGGAGCTACACCTTC
CASSLKSRDRERSYTF
>NA|13|TRBJ2-5|TRBV5-1|NA
TGCGCCAGCAGCTCGTGGCTAGATCAGACCCAGTACTTC
CASSSWLDQTQYF
>NA|14|TRBJ2-5|TRBV7-9|NA
TGTGCCAGCAGCTTAGGTGCAGGGGAAGAGACCCAGTACTTC
CASSLGAGEETQYF
>NA|17|TRBJ2-2|TRBV7-3|few
TGTGCCAGCAGCTCCCACCGGGATACACCTCCCCCCGGGGAGCTGTTTTTT
CASSSHRDTPPPGELFF
>NA|14|TRBJ2-1|TRBV9|NA
TGTGCCAGCAGCGACGGGACTTATCCCAATGAGCAGTTCTTC
CASSDGTYPNEQFF
>TRBD1|18|TRBJ1-6|TRBV7-9|NA
TGTGCCAGCAGCCTACCACTACAGGGGGACCGATATAATTCACCCCTCCACTTT
CASSLPLQGDRYNSPLHF
>TRBD1|15|TRBJ2-1|TRBV19|NA
TGTGCCAGTGCGGAGACAGGGAGCTCCTACAATGAGCAGTTCTTC
CASAETGSSYNEQFF
>TRBD2|13|TRBJ2-1|TRBV4-1|NA
TGCGCCAGCGGCCTGGGGGGGGACAATGAGCAGTTCTTC
CASGLGGDNEQFF
>NA|14|TRBJ1-2|TRBV7-2|NA
TGTGCCAGCAGCCCCAAAGGGACACAGTATGGCTACACCTTC
CASSPKGTQYGYTF
>TRBD2|16|TRBJ2-5|TRBV13|NA
TGTGCCAGCAGGAAAGCCGCCGGGGGGTTGTTGGAGACCCAGTACTTC
CASRKAAGGLLETQYF
>TRBD2|15|TRBJ2-3|TRBV5-4|NA
TGTGCCAGCAGCTTGTTGCGGGGGGCCACAGATACGCAGTATTTT
CASSLLRGATDTQYF
>NA|18|TRBJ2-1|TRBV7-6|once
TGTGCCAGCAGCCCCCTTATGTCAGGGGGGAGCTCCTACAATGAGCAGTTCTTC
CASSPLMSGGSSYNEQFF
>NA|14|TRBJ2-7|TRBV4-1|NA
TGCGCCAGCAGCCCGGGACTCCTCTCCTACGAGCAGTACTTC
CASSPGLLSYEQYF
>TRBD1|15|TRBJ2-7|TRBV27|NA
TGTGCCAGCAGTTTACTCCGGACAGGGTCCTACGAGCAGTACTTC
CASSLLRTGSYEQYF
>NA|14|TRBJ2-5|TRBV6-5|once
TGTGCCAGCGGTATGAAAGGGGCCGCGGAGACCCAGTACTTC
CASGMKGAAETQYF
>TRBD2|16|TRBJ2-1|TRBV4-2|NA
TGTGCCAGCAGCCAGTGGGGGAGGGACGGGTACAATGAGCAGTTCTTC
CASSQWGRDGYNEQFF
>TRBD2|18|TRBJ2-5|TRBV2|NA
TGTGCCAGCTCCCGGACTAGCGGGAGGAGGGGCCCTTGGGAGACCCAGTACTTC
CASSRTSGRRGPWETQYF
>NA|16|TRBJ2-1|TRBV4-3|NA
TGCGCCAGCAGCCAAGATGCGCTAGCTTGGGCCAATGAGCAGTTCTTC
CASSQDALAWANEQFF
>NA|16|TRBJ2-5|TRBV11-3|NA
TGTGCCAGCAGCAAAGCTGGACAGCCTCTGCAAGAGACCCAGTACTTC
CASSKAGQPLQETQYF
>TRBD1|14|TRBJ2-7|TRBV2|NA
TGTGCCAGCAGCGTCGGGACAGGGATAGTCGAGCAGTACTTC
CASSVGTGIVEQYF
>NA|14|TRBJ2-7|TRBV25-1|once
TGTGCCAGCAGTGACCGTACCAGGCCCTACGAGCAGTACTTC
CASSDRTRPYEQYF
>TRBD1|15|TRBJ2-7|TRBV7-9|NA
TGTGCCAGCAGCTCGGGACAGGGCCTCTCCTACGAGCAGTACTTC
CASSSGQGLSYEQYF
>TRBD1|15|TRBJ2-2|TRBV7-2|NA
TGTGCCAGCAGCTTAGCTGGGACAGCTGCCGGGGAGCTGTTTTTT
CASSLAGTAAGELFF
>NA|19|TRBJ2-1|TRBV21-1|NA
TGTGCCAGCAGCAAAGTGAGCGGGAAGACCCCTGACTCCTACAATGAGCAGTTCTTC
CASSKVSGKTPDSYNEQFF
>TRBD1|14|TRBJ1-1|TRBV5-5|NA
TGTGCCAGCAGCTCCGGGACAGGGATCACTGAAGCTTTCTTT
CASSSGTGITEAFF
>NA|12|TRBJ1-1|TRBV25-1|NA
TGTGCCAGCAGTGAATGGGGGGGTGAAGCTTTCTTT
CASSEWGGEAFF
>NA|17|TRBJ1-5|TRBV15|NA
TGTGCCACCAGCAGAGCCCCCGGGGGAGGAAGCAATCAGCCCCAGCATTTT
CATSRAPGGGSNQPQHF
>TRBD2|16|TRBJ2-2|TRBV9|NA
TGTGCCAGCACCCCGACCGGACTAGCGGGATACGGGGAGCTGTTTTTT
CASTPTGLAGYGELFF
>NA|13|TRBJ2-7|TRBV6-1|NA
TGTGCCAGCAGTGTAGGACAGACCTACGAGCAGTACTTC
CASSVGQTYEQYF
>TRBD1|14|TRBJ2-7|TRBV7-6|NA
TGTGCCAGCAGCTTAAGGACAGGGGGCTACGAGCAGTACTTC
CASSLRTGGYEQYF
>TRBD2|17|TRBJ2-5|TRBV10-2|NA
TGCGCCAGCCTTGGGCTAGCGGGAGGAGGGATACAAGAGACCCAGTACTTC
CASLGLAGGGIQETQYF
>NA|15|TRBJ2-2|TRBV28|NA
TGTGCCAGCAGTAGAGACGGGGGGAACACCGGGGAGCTGTTTTTT
CASSRDGGNTGELFF
>TRBD1|13|TRBJ2-1|TRBV29-1|NA
TGCAGCGTAGGGACAGGGCCGATCAATGAGCAGTTCTTC
CSVGTGPINEQFF
>TRBD2|17|TRBJ2-2|TRBV28|NA
TGTGCCAGCAGTTCTTCCCCCGGGACTAGCGGGAGCGGGGAGCTGTTTTTT
CASSSSPGTSGSGELFF
>TRBD2|18|TRBJ2-1|TRBV15|NA
TGTGCCACCAGCAGTAAGATAGGACTAGCGGGGACCTACAATGAGCAGTTCTTC
CATSSKIGLAGTYNEQFF
>NA|12|TRBJ1-1|TRBV29-1|once
TGCAGCGTTACTACAGGGATCACTGAAGCTTTCTTT
CSVTTGITEAFF
>NA|15|TRBJ1-3|TRBV5-6|NA
TGTGCCAGCAGCTTGGGTCAGGGTACTTGGAACACCATATATTTT
CASSLGQGTWNTIYF
>NA|14|TRBJ1-4|TRBV19|NA
TGTGCCAGTAGTTCGGGGGTAAATAATGAAAAACTGTTTTTT
CASSSGVNNEKLFF
>TRBD1|15|TRBJ1-1|TRBV11-2|NA
TGTGCCAGCAGTCCCAGGGGGCGGTTTAATACTGAAGCTTTCTTT
CASSPRGRFNTEAFF
>NA|16|TRBJ2-7|TRBV28|NA
TGTGCCAGCAGCGCGACAGGTACCAATCTCTACTACGAGCAGTACTTC
CASSATGTNLYYEQYF
>NA|13|TRBJ1-1|TRBV4-3|once
TGCGCCAGCAGCCCAACAGGGAACACTGAAGCTTTCTTT
CASSPTGNTEAFF
>NA|13|TRBJ2-5|TRBV19|NA
TGTGCCAGTAGTCCCTATGGGGCAGGGGCCCAGTACTTC
CASSPYGAGAQYF
>NA|13|TRBJ2-3|TRBV6-1|NA
TGTGCCAGCATAGATTGGAGCACAGATACGCAGTATTTT
CASIDWSTDTQYF